This T cell receptor (beta chain) came from a study of monozygotic twins with inflammatory bowel disease. Study results and limitations: What may have added variability to patient repertoires is that immunosuppressive treatments differed. T cell subtypes were not distinguishable in this analysis.

To note about this clonotype: Antigen: not known.

Germline CDR1 DFQATT, CDR2 SNEGSKA (reference sequence). The CDR3 has 11 residues. The cDNA of both the TCRalpha and TCRbeta chains was subjected to two nested PCRs of 16 and 9 cycles. TCRdb re-called the 5' RACE reads; one entry per CDR3 protein, DNA not given. The sample holds around 380,000 distinct CDR3 sequences. This receptor was taken from a human donor with ulcerative colitis or Crohn's disease, or a healthy co-twin of an affected twin (not recorded which). Material for sequencing was blood. The chain employs TRBV20-1 and TRBJ1-2; lacking DNA, the TRBD1 call made by TCRdb goes unchecked. Here the CDR3 reads CSAGTVGGYTF.